A single sample gave rise to the 7 T cell receptor beta chains below, sequenced in a study of shared clonotypes between healthy human individuals. Repertoires were generated with immunoSEQ multiplex PCR, while TCRdb's copy carries only in-frame clones and drops some. In the table there are 530,000 or so clones, around 79% of which are singletons. The sample taken for sequencing was PBMCs. The receptors shown here come from a woman aged 40 to 50 in good health. Some clones in this sample may be carry-over from other donors' samples.

This clone was counted a single time. The V and J genes are TRBV28 and TRBJ2-1; 10 positions agree with TRBD2. V shed 10 bases, J shed 9 bases, and the junction held 9 bases outside the gene matches. Germline CDR1 MDHEN, CDR2 SYDVKM. The CDR3 consists of 13 residues. The CDR3 region has the DNA TGTGCCACACTTCTAGCGGGAGTGGTTGAGCAGTTCTTC. Translation: CATLLAGVVEQFF.

The gene calls are TRBV7-8 and TRBJ2-5, with D uncertain. The CDR3 has 13 amino acids. Germline V lookup: CDR1 SGHVS, CDR2 FQNEAQ. V was clipped by 5 bases and J by 7 bases, with 14 bases between them. The CDR3 protein is CASSPSGLGTQYF. Written as DNA, the CDR3 is TGTGCCAGCAGCCCTAGTGGTCTAGGGACCCAGTACTTC.

The chain links TRBV29-1 to TRBJ2-1; no definite D call. Germline assignment: CDR1 SQVTM and CDR2 ANQGSEA. The CDR3 contains 11 residues. V shed 7 bases and J shed 4 bases, with 8 bases lying between them. Here the CDR3 reads CSAERYNEQFF. For the CDR3, the DNA is TGCAGCGCCGAGAGGTACAATGAGCAGTTCTTC.

The genes are TRBV5-3 and TRBJ1-1; D gene ambiguous. TRBV5-3 is classed as an ORF, of uncertain function. This CDR3 comprises 16 residues. V gave up 0 bases and J gave up 3 bases, with 15 bases separating them. CDR3 nucleotides: TGTGCCAGAAGCTTGGAACAGAAAGACGGACACACTGAAGCTTTCTTT. Its protein is CARSLEQKDGHTEAFF.

This chain joins TRBV6-5 and TRBJ1-2; TRBD1 aligns across 7 bases. With V trimmed by 0 bases and J by 4 bases, 2 bases remained unmatched. Germline V gives CDR1 MNHEY, CDR2 SVGAGI. This CDR3 is 14 amino acids long. CDR3 DNA: TGTGCCAGCAGTTACTCGTGGACAGGCTATGGCTACACCTTC. Its protein is CASSYSWTGYGYTF.

The CDR3 DNA follows: TGTGCCAGCAGCTTGGATTGGGGGACCTACGAGCAGTACTTC. Protein sequence: CASSLDWGTYEQYF. The V call is TRBV5-4, the J call TRBJ2-7; D possibly uses TRBD1 or TRBD2 (5 bases each). The CDR3 totals 14 residues. Germline V gene sequence: CDR1 SGHNT, CDR2 YYREEE (reference sequence). With 0 bases removed from V and 2 bases from J, the gap between germline ends came to 9 bases.

The V gene is TRBV27, the J gene TRBJ2-7; TRBD2 agrees at 7 bases. Germline V gene data show CDR1 as MNHEY and CDR2 as SMNVEV (reference sequence). V was pared by 6 bases and J by 2 bases, with 4 bases of the junction left unmatched. There are 13 residues in the CDR3. The CDR3 sequence is CASRGGTTYEQYF. Written as DNA, the CDR3 is TGTGCCAGCAGGGGGGGGACTACCTACGAGCAGTACTTC.